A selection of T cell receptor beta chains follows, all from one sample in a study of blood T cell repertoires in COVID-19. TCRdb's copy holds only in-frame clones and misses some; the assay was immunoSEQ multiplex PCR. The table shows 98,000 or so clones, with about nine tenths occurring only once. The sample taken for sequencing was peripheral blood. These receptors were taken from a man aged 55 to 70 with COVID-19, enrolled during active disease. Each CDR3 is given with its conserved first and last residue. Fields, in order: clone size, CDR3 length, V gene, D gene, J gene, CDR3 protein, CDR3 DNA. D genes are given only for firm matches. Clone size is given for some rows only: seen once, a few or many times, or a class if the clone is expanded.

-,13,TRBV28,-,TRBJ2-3,CASSGQTRDTQYF,TGTGCCAGCAGTGGCCAGACAAGAGATACGCAGTATTTT
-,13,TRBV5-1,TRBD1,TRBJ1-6,CASSQDRDSPLHF,TGCGCCAGCAGCCAGGACAGGGATTCACCCCTCCACTTT
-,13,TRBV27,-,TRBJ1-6,CASTGGRDSPLHF,TGTGCCAGCACCGGGGGGCGGGATTCACCCCTCCACTTT
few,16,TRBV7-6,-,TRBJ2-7,CASSQKPTRGSYEQYF,TGTGCCAGCAGCCAGAAGCCTACGCGGGGAAGCTACGAGCAGTACTTC
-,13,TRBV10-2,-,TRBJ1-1,CASSDRTATEAFF,TGCGCCAGCAGTGATAGGACAGCCACTGAAGCTTTCTTT
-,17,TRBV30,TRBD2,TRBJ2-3,CAWGKGLAGGFTDTQYF,TGTGCCTGGGGCAAAGGACTAGCGGGGGGGTTCACAGATACGCAGTATTTT
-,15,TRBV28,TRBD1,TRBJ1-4,CASSLGGTADEKLFF,TGTGCCAGCAGTTTAGGGGGGACAGCCGATGAAAAACTGTTTTTT
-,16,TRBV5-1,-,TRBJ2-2,CASSLGTEVKTGELFF,TGCGCCAGCAGCTTGGGGACAGAAGTTAAAACCGGGGAGCTGTTTTTT
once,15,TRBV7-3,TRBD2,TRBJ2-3,CASSSTLAGTDTQYF,TGTGCCAGCAGCTCCACTCTAGCGGGCACAGATACGCAGTATTTT
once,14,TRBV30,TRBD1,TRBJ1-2,CAWSPPTGDYGYTF,TGTGCCTGGAGCCCCCCGACAGGGGACTATGGCTACACCTTC
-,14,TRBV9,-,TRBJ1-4,CASSVTYGREKLFF,TGTGCCAGCAGCGTTACCTACGGTCGCGAAAAACTGTTTTTT
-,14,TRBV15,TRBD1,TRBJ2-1,CATSSAGGINEQFF,TGTGCCACCAGCAGCGCAGGGGGTATTAATGAGCAGTTCTTC
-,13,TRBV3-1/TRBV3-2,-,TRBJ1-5,CASSQGGHQPQHF,TGTGCCAGCAGCCAGGGGGGGCATCAGCCCCAGCATTTT